This T cell receptor beta chain was identified in a study of blood T cells in healthy people across ages. Findings of the study overall: Because donor CMV status was unknown, expanded clonotype changes were possibly confounded.

As concerns this clonotype: Antigen specificity is unknown.

Germline V gene sequence: CDR1 DFQATT, CDR2 SNEGSKA (reference sequence). CDR3 length equals 14 residues. With 5 bases removed from V and 7 bases from J, the gap between germline ends came to 20 bases. A J-beta primer mix and a sample-barcoded 5' primer were used in a second PCR of roughly 7 to 12 cycles. TCRdb re-called the 5' RACE reads with MiXCR, one entry per CDR3 protein. The sample yields some 700,000 distinct CDR3 sequences, 35% to 45% seen once. Each sample provided at least 5.5 micrograms of extracted total RNA. The TCR was taken from an older woman in good health. The rearrangement links TRBV20-1 to TRBJ2-5; tentatively, D is TRBD2 (6 bases). Sequencing input: blood. CDR3 sequence: CSASSPGLRGTQYF. The CDR3 DNA sequence: TGCAGTGCTTCCTCGCCGGGACTCCGAGGGACCCAGTACTTC.